One and the same sample provided the 16 T cell receptor beta chains below, sequenced in a study of OX40 agonist ivuxolimab in advanced cancers. TCRdb's copy holds only in-frame clones and misses some; the assay was immunoSEQ multiplex PCR. The sample shows about 33,000 clones, about 88% of them seen only once. This specimen consisted of CD4+ or CD8+ T cells sorted from blood, obtained in a trial of the OX40 agonist ivuxolimab. All receptors come from an adult with an advanced solid tumor such as melanoma, head and neck, liver or kidney cancer.

J is TRBJ1-4 and V is TRBV9; a weak D match, TRBD1 (6 bases). The V gene lost 2 bases and the J gene lost 8 bases, with 13 bases spanning the gap. The V gene's germline CDR1 is SGDLS and CDR2 YYNGEE. This CDR3 has 14 residues. CDR3 sequence (DNA): TGTGCCAGCAGCGTGACGAACAGGGAGGAAAAACTGTTTTTT. Translating gives CASSVTNREEKLFF.

The chain joins TRBV5-1 to TRBJ1-1; D is perhaps TRBD1 (6 bases). Germline CDR1 reads SGHRS; CDR2 reads YFSETQ. CDR3 length: 14 residues. The V end lost 2 bases, the J end lost 1 base, and 9 bases lay between the germline ends. The CDR3 loop is CASSFQGPNTEAFF. The DNA of the CDR3 is TGCGCCAGCAGCTTCCAGGGGCCGAACACTGAAGCTTTCTTT.

The rearrangement joins TRBV5-6 to TRBJ2-5; D could derive from TRBD1 or TRBD2 (5 bases each). The J call may not be correct, given that the DNA end is closer to TRBJ2-7. The germline CDR1 and CDR2 sequences are SGHDT and YYEEEE. The CDR3 consists of 12 residues. CDR3 protein: CASSSGGYEQYF. CDR3 nucleotides: TGTGCCAGCAGCTCTGGGGGCTACGAGCAGTACTTC.

The J gene is TRBJ2-5, the V gene TRBV13; D is perhaps TRBD1 (6 bases). V dropped 2 bases and J dropped 0 bases, with 10 bases sitting between them. The CDR3 has 15 residues. Germline CDR1 reads PRHDT; CDR2 reads FYEKMQ (reference sequence). The CDR3 DNA follows: TGTGCCAGCAGCTTATCAGGGGAGAACCAAGAGACCCAGTACTTC. Translation: CASSLSGENQETQYF.

This sequence joins TRBV28 and TRBJ2-1; D ambiguous. From germline, CDR1 is MDHEN and CDR2 SYDVKM. The length of the CDR3 is 16 residues. The V end was cut by 2 bases, the J end by 0 bases, with 11 bases between. The CDR3 bases are TGTGCCAGCAGTTTAAGCTTGGCGAGCTCCTACAATGAGCAGTTCTTC. Protein sequence: CASSLSLASSYNEQFF.

The genes are TRBV2 and TRBJ1-6; tentative D call: TRBD1 (6 bases). Germline values: CDR1 SNHLY, CDR2 FYNNEI. The CDR3 has 15 amino acids. The V end lost 6 bases, the J end lost 0 bases, and 9 bases lay between the germline ends. The CDR3 DNA follows: TGTGCCAGCAGGGAGGACAGCTCCTATAATTCACCCCTCCACTTT. Translating it yields CASREDSSYNSPLHF.

In its sample, this clone was seen a few times. This chain connects TRBV28 to TRBJ2-1; D is uncertain. The V end lost 6 bases, the J end lost 7 bases, and 7 bases lay between the germline ends. Per the germline V gene, CDR1 is MDHEN and CDR2 is SYDVKM. CDR3 length equals 11 residues. The CDR3 DNA follows: TGTGCCAGCAGCCTAAAGAATGAGCAGTTCTTC. Protein: CASSLKNEQFF.

This clone turned up a few times. J is TRBJ2-7 and V is TRBV7-6; D remains unclear. V dropped 6 bases and J dropped 2 bases, with 8 bases sitting between them. CDR1 is SGHVS, CDR2 FNYEAQ, per germline. The CDR3 is made up of 12 amino acids. The CDR3 DNA is TGTGCCAGCAGTTCGAGCGCCTACGAGCAGTACTTC. Translation gives CASSSSAYEQYF. The whole variable domain, remainder taken from reference TRBV7-6 and TRBJ2-7, is GAGVSQSPRYKVTKRGQDVALRCDPISGHVSLYWYRQALGQGPEFLTYFNYEAQQDKSGLPNDRFSAERPEGSISTLTIQRTEQRDSAMYRCASSSSAYEQYFGPGTRLTVT.

The CDR3 here is CASSFGQGRGYTF. CDR3 nucleotide sequence: TGTGCCAGTAGTTTCGGACAGGGCCGGGGCTACACCTTC. V usage is TRBV19 and J usage is TRBJ1-2; 8 bases align to TRBD1. J gave up 8 bases and V 5 bases, and 7 bases lay outside the gene matches. From germline, CDR1 is LNHDA and CDR2 SQIVND (reference sequence). There are 13 residues in the CDR3. The variable domain in full, with the rest retrieved from reference TRBV19 and TRBJ1-2, is DGGITQSPKYLFRKEGQNVTLSCEQNLNHDAMYWYRQDPGQGLRLIYYSQIVNDFQKGDIAEGYSVSREKKESFPLTVTSAQKNPTAFYLCASSFGQGRGYTFGSGTRLTVV.

V is TRBV6-5 and J is TRBJ2-3; D not certain. The V and J ends lost 5 bases and 3 bases respectively, with 15 bases between them. The CDR3 contains 15 residues. Germline V lookup: CDR1 MNHEY, CDR2 SVGAGI. The CDR3 nucleotides read TGTGCCAGCAGTGGAAGGTCCCTTCGGACAGATACGCAGTATTTT. This encodes CASSGRSLRTDTQYF.

This CDR3 is CASMGQGLPYEQYF. In DNA form, the CDR3 reads TGTGCCAGCATGGGACAGGGCCTTCCCTACGAGCAGTACTTC. The chain carries TRBV27 and TRBJ2-7; 9 positions match TRBD1. V lost 7 bases, J lost 2 bases, and 6 bases stayed unmatched. Germline CDR1 is MNHEY and CDR2 is SMNVEV (reference sequence). CDR3 length equals 14 residues.

The V gene is TRBV5-6, the J gene TRBJ1-2, with D perhaps TRBD1 (5 bases). The germline CDR1 and CDR2 sequences are SGHDT and YYEEEE. Trimming cost V 7 bases and J 1 base, with 14 bases left between them. This CDR3 is 14 amino acids long. CDR3 amino acids: CASVLGVGNYGYTF. The CDR3 DNA reads TGTGCCAGCGTCTTGGGGGTCGGTAACTATGGCTACACCTTC.

This clone was seen a handful of times. V usage is TRBV29-1 and J usage is TRBJ2-2, with TRBD2 identical over 7 bases. V lost 4 bases to trimming and J lost 2 bases; unmatched junction nucleotides: 10. In germline, CDR1 is SQVTM, CDR2 ANQGSEA. The CDR3 covers 16 residues. CDR3 loop: CSVVPSGGDNTGELFF. CDR3 coding DNA: TGCAGCGTTGTTCCTAGCGGCGGGGACAACACCGGGGAGCTGTTTTTT.

This clone was counted a few times. The chain employs TRBV28 and TRBJ2-3, with TRBD1 matching over 10 bases. V was clipped by 6 bases and J by 7 bases; unmatched bases: 7. There are 14 residues in the CDR3. Germline CDR1 MDHEN, CDR2 SYDVKM. DNA for the CDR3: TGTGCCAGCAGCCTCCGGGACAGGGGTAATACGCAGTATTTT. Amino acids: CASSLRDRGNTQYF.

The chain couples TRBV7-9 to TRBJ2-1; 8 nucleotides agree with TRBD2. With 3 bases clipped from V and 8 bases from J, the junction kept 12 bases outside the gene matches. Germline CDR1 reads SEHNR; CDR2 reads FQNEAQ (reference sequence). The CDR3 sequence is 16 residues long. CDR3 in DNA: TGTGCCAGCAGCTTCCCCGGGACTAGGCACACCGATGAGCAGTTCTTC. Translating it yields CASSFPGTRHTDEQFF.

This chain joins TRBV9 and TRBJ1-1; D gene ambiguous. CDR1 SGDLS and CDR2 YYNGEE come from the germline V gene. The CDR3 spans 13 residues. Trimming removed 4 bases at V and 3 bases at J, with 10 bases between. The CDR3 region is CASSKDGDTEAFF. The DNA for the CDR3 is TGTGCCAGCAGCAAAGATGGGGACACTGAAGCTTTCTTT.